The 25 T cell receptor beta chains presented below share a single source sample, sequenced in a study of cytomegalovirus exposure and HLA in healthy donors. 60 Vbeta and 13 Jbeta primers were used in PCR. The table came from immunoSEQ multiplex PCR; TCRdb's copy has only in-frame clones and leaves some out. Of 130,000 to 150,000 clones listed, around 80% are singletons. Sequences were obtained from PBMCs. Receptor source: a man aged 30 to 39 in good health and CMV-seronegative.

The gene calls are TRBV2 and TRBJ1-1; 7 bases match TRBD1. Germline V gene sequence: CDR1 SNHLY, CDR2 FYNNEI. The CDR3 totals 14 residues. Trimming at V came to 6 bases and at J to 3 bases, leaving 7 bases not matched to a gene. CDR3 in amino acids: CASRDRREDTEAFF. The DNA of the CDR3 is TGTGCCAGCAGGGACAGGAGAGAGGACACTGAAGCTTTCTTT. The full variable domain, in which reference TRBV2 and TRBJ1-1 provide the parts outside the CDR3, is EPEVTQTPSHQVTQMGQEVILRCVPISNHLYFYWYRQILGQKVEFLVSFYNNEISEKSEIFDDQFSVERPDGSNFTLKIRSTKLEDSAMYFCASRDRREDTEAFFGQGTRLTVV.

The chain combines TRBV2 with TRBJ2-1; a weak D match, TRBD2 (6 bases). Germline CDR1 reads SNHLY; CDR2 reads FYNNEI. Trimming took 2 bases from V and 7 from J, leaving 21 bases between them. The CDR3 extends over 17 amino acids. Here the CDR3 DNA reads TGTGCCAGCAGTGAAAGGTTTAGCGGAGTGAGTCATAATGAGCAGTTCTTC. Translating it yields CASSERFSGVSHNEQFF. Based on the CDR3 plus reference TRBV2 and TRBJ2-1, the full variable domain is EPEVTQTPSHQVTQMGQEVILRCVPISNHLYFYWYRQILGQKVEFLVSFYNNEISEKSEIFDDQFSVERPDGSNFTLKIRSTKLEDSAMYFCASSERFSGVSHNEQFFGPGTRLTVL.

The CDR3 sequence is CASSPRDSPYDEQYF. The CDR3 DNA reads TGTGCCAGCTCACCTCGGGACAGCCCCTATGACGAGCAGTACTTC. The rearrangement uses TRBV18 and TRBJ2-7; TRBD1 agrees at 7 bases. J was trimmed by 5 bases and V by 3 bases; bases with no gene match: 10. The germline gives CDR1 KGHSH, CDR2 LQKENI. The CDR3 loop spans 15 amino acids. Using reference TRBV18 and TRBJ2-7 for the parts outside the CDR3, the full variable domain is NAGVMQNPRHLVRRRGQEARLRCSPMKGHSHVYWYRQLPEEGLKFMVYLQKENIIDESGMPKERFSAEFPKEGPSILRIQQVVRGDSAAYFCASSPRDSPYDEQYFGPGTRLTVT.

CDR3 amino acids: CASSLGDRGHQETQYF. CDR3 nucleotides: TGCGCCAGCAGCTTGGGGGACAGGGGGCACCAAGAGACCCAGTACTTC. The chain combines TRBV5-1 with TRBJ2-5; 12 bases agree with TRBD1. This CDR3 region has 16 residues. Germline-derived CDR1 and CDR2 are SGHRS and YFSETQ. The V gene end was trimmed by 0 bases and the J gene end by 0 bases; junction bases not matched to a gene: 0.

V gene TRBV5-5 combines with J gene TRBJ1-5; D is possibly TRBD1 (6 bases). The germline V and J ends were trimmed by 0 bases and 7 bases, with 14 bases remaining between them. Per the germline V gene, CDR1 is SGHKS and CDR2 is YYEKEE (reference sequence). This CDR3 is built from 15 residues. The CDR3, as DNA: TGTGCCAGCAGCTTGGCCGCAGGGGCTTCGCAGCCCCAGCATTTT. Protein sequence: CASSLAAGASQPQHF.

This chain joins TRBV5-6 and TRBJ2-3; no clear D. The length of the CDR3 is 13 residues. The germline V and J ends were trimmed by 7 bases and 6 bases, with 15 bases remaining between them. The germline V gene encodes CDR1 SGHDT and CDR2 YYEEEE. The chain's CDR3 is CASLLSGLDTQYF. Written as DNA, the CDR3 is TGTGCCAGCCTCCTTAGTGGGCTGGATACGCAGTATTTT. Drawing the rest from reference TRBV5-6 and TRBJ2-3, the complete variable domain is DAGVTQSPTHLIKTRGQQVTLRCSPKSGHDTVSWYQQALGQGPQFIFQYYEEEERQRGNFPDRFSGHQFPNYSSELNVNALLLGDSALYLCASLLSGLDTQYFGPGTRLTVL.

This chain uses TRBV6-1 with TRBJ1-2, with D maybe TRBD1 (6 bases). Per germline, CDR1 MNHNS and CDR2 SASEGT. Trimming cost V 2 bases and J 6 bases, with 22 bases left between them. This CDR3 has 17 amino acids. In DNA, the CDR3 is TGTGCCAGCAGTGAACCCCGCGCGGGTGTGGGGGCCAATGGCTACACCTTC. Its protein product is CASSEPRAGVGANGYTF.

The chain combines TRBV5-1 with TRBJ2-3, with D possibly being TRBD1 (8 bases). Germline V gene data show CDR1 as SGHRS and CDR2 as YFSETQ. This CDR3 has 16 amino acids. V lost 0 bases and J 5 bases, leaving 16 bases between the germline ends. As DNA, the CDR3 is TGCGCCAGCAGCTTGGACAGGGGGGGAAGAGGAGATACGCAGTATTTT. This translates into CASSLDRGGRGDTQYF.

V is TRBV7-9 and J is TRBJ1-2, with D perhaps matching TRBD1 (5 bases). The germline CDR1 and CDR2 sequences are SEHNR and FQNEAQ (reference sequence). The length of the CDR3 is 14 residues. With 5 bases removed from V and 3 bases from J, the gap between germline ends came to 13 bases. Written as DNA, the CDR3 is TGTGCCAGCAGCGGGGATGGACATCACTATGGCTACACCTTC. Translation gives CASSGDGHHYGYTF.

CDR3 sequence (DNA): TGCGCCAGCAGCCCTAGCGGGGGGGCGGAGACCCAGTACTTC. As protein: CASSPSGGAETQYF. The gene calls are TRBV5-1 and TRBJ2-5, with TRBD2 matching 12 bases. Germline V lookup: CDR1 SGHRS, CDR2 YFSETQ. The length of the CDR3 is 14 residues. The V segment lost 4 bases and the J segment 5 bases; nucleotides outside the gene matches: 3.

This chain uses TRBV28 with TRBJ1-2, with 7 positions matching TRBD1. Germline assignment: CDR1 MDHEN and CDR2 SYDVKM. Trimming removed 7 bases from V and 7 bases from J; junction bases left unmatched: 18. The length of the CDR3 is 16 residues. CDR3 loop: CASTRTPGTAFSGYTF. The CDR3 DNA sequence: TGTGCCAGCACCCGCACTCCCGGGACAGCCTTTTCTGGCTACACCTTC.

Worth noting for this clone: The same CDR3 is also encoded by other DNA sequences in this sample. The chain recombines TRBV5-1 with TRBJ2-5; TRBD2 is a possible D gene (5 bases). CDR3 length: 13 residues. The ends were cut back, 0 bases at V and 4 bases at J, with 7 bases in the middle. Germline loops: CDR1 SGHRS, CDR2 YFSETQ. The CDR3 here is CASSLGGGETQYF. The CDR3 region has the DNA TGCGCCAGCAGCTTGGGAGGAGGAGAGACCCAGTACTTC.

V and J are TRBV9 and TRBJ2-5; D might be TRBD2 (6 bases). CDR3 length: 17 residues. The V end lost 1 base, the J end lost 2 bases, and 18 bases lay between the germline ends. Germline CDR1 is SGDLS and CDR2 is YYNGEE. The CDR3 DNA is TGTGCCAGCAGCGTAAGTCTCGGGGGAGGACCACAAGAGACCCAGTACTTC. It codes for CASSVSLGGGPQETQYF.

The chain couples TRBV6-5 to TRBJ1-2, with 9 bases fitting TRBD1. With V trimmed by 1 base and J by 6 bases, 9 bases remained unmatched. Germline values: CDR1 MNHEY, CDR2 SVGAGI. This CDR3 is built from 16 residues. CDR3 sequence: CASSYLRTGVVDGYTF. Written as DNA, the CDR3 is TGTGCCAGCAGTTACTTAAGGACAGGGGTGGTCGATGGCTACACCTTC.

As DNA, the CDR3 is TGCGCCAGCAGCTTTGAACCCGGACAGGGTGTCTATGGCTACACCTTC. Protein: CASSFEPGQGVYGYTF. J is TRBJ1-2 and V is TRBV5-1, with TRBD1 matching over 8 bases. The CDR3 is made up of 16 amino acids. Germline CDR1 SGHRS, CDR2 YFSETQ. Losses at the gene ends were 2 bases for V and 4 bases for J; bases not matched to a gene: 10.

This clone has only one observation. CDR3 DNA sequence: TGTGCCAGCAGTTTAACAGGGGGCTATCAGCCCCAGCATTTT. It codes for CASSLTGGYQPQHF. The J gene is TRBJ1-5, the V gene TRBV28; 9 bases fit TRBD1. The CDR3 loop spans 14 amino acids. The germline V gene encodes CDR1 MDHEN and CDR2 SYDVKM. The V segment lost 2 bases and the J segment 5 bases; nucleotides outside the gene matches: 1.

The DNA for the CDR3 is TGTGCCAGTAGTACAGGACAGGGTTATGGCTACACCTTC. This encodes CASSTGQGYGYTF. The chain employs TRBV19 and TRBJ1-2; 8 bases are a match to TRBD1. Germline V gene lookup returns CDR1 LNHDA and CDR2 SQIVND (reference sequence). This CDR3 contains 13 residues. V lost 4 bases to trimming and J lost 5 bases; unmatched junction nucleotides: 3.

This clone was seen a handful of times. For the CDR3, the DNA is TGTGCCAGTAGTCTACAGGGTAACACTGAAGCTTTCTTT. Translated: CASSLQGNTEAFF. The rearrangement joins TRBV19 to TRBJ1-1; the D gene is possibly TRBD1 (6 bases). The CDR3 covers 13 residues. Trimming cost V 5 bases and J 2 bases, with 9 bases left between them. Looked up from germline, CDR1 is LNHDA and CDR2 is SQIVND (reference sequence).

This sequence joins TRBV13 and TRBJ2-2, with D maybe TRBD2 (5 bases). Trimming removed 0 bases at V and 6 bases at J, with 20 bases between. Germline V CDR1 and CDR2: PRHDT, FYEKMQ (reference sequence). This CDR3 region has 18 residues. CDR3 sequence: CASSLGLAGTSGSGELFF. In DNA, the CDR3 is TGTGCCAGCAGCTTAGGACTTGCGGGCACAAGCGGTTCCGGGGAGCTGTTTTTT.

This clone came up a few times. Other DNA sequences in this sample translate to the same CDR3. The chain couples TRBV7-8 to TRBJ1-3; D uncertain. V was clipped by 3 bases and J by 0 bases, with 6 bases between them. This CDR3 has 14 amino acids. Germline V gene lookup returns CDR1 SGHVS and CDR2 FQNEAQ. CDR3 in amino acids: CASSLVSSGNTIYF. As DNA, the CDR3 is TGTGCCAGCAGCTTGGTGAGCTCTGGAAACACCATATATTTT.

The chain couples TRBV7-2 to TRBJ1-2; TRBD1 might be the D (5 bases). The CDR3 consists of 13 residues. V lost 1 base and J lost 4, with 7 bases in between. Germline CDR1 reads SGHTA; CDR2 reads FQGNSA. CDR3 sequence (DNA): TGTGCCAGCAGCTTAGTAAGGGGCTATGGCTACACCTTC. This codes for CASSLVRGYGYTF.

Only a few counts were recorded for this clone. This chain joins TRBV28 and TRBJ2-7, with 9 bases identical to TRBD1. V shed 6 bases, J shed 5 bases, and the junction held 8 bases outside the gene matches. The CDR3 totals 14 residues. Germline lookup yields CDR1 MDHEN and CDR2 SYDVKM. This chain's CDR3 is CASRGDRVSNEQYF. In nucleotides, the CDR3 is TGTGCCAGCAGGGGGGACAGGGTTAGCAACGAGCAGTACTTC.

The chain employs TRBV11-2 and TRBJ2-2; D ambiguous. The CDR3 covers 14 residues. Deletions cut 3 bases from V and 2 bases from J, with 7 bases between. Germline lookup yields CDR1 SGHAT and CDR2 FQNNGV. CDR3 residues: CASSFRVNTGELFF. DNA of the CDR3: TGTGCCAGCAGCTTCCGGGTCAACACCGGGGAGCTGTTTTTT.

Only a few counts were recorded for this clone. The junction shows a germline mismatch at one end, possibly a read error. The J gene is TRBJ2-2, the V gene TRBV7-7; 10 nucleotides match TRBD2. This CDR3 has 15 amino acids. The germline V gene has CDR1 SSHAT and CDR2 FNYEAQ (reference sequence). In DNA, the CDR3 is TGTGCTAGCAGTCTAGCGGGGGACATCACCGGGGAGCTGTTTTTT. It encodes CASSLAGDITGELFF.

CDR3 protein: CASSPTVSGELFF. As DNA, the CDR3 is TGTGCCAGCAGCCCAACTGTCTCTGGGGAGCTGTTTTTT. J is TRBJ2-2 and V is TRBV11-2; D gene unclear. V dropped 5 bases and J dropped 8 bases, with 12 bases sitting between them. The germline CDR1 and CDR2 sequences are SGHAT and FQNNGV. This CDR3 comprises 13 residues.